This T cell receptor (beta chain) stems from a study of cytomegalovirus exposure and HLA in healthy donors. The CDR3 is 18 residues long. CDR1 MNHEY and CDR2 SMNVEV come from the germline V gene (reference sequence). J was trimmed by 3 bases and V by 2 bases; bases with no gene match: 13. It was with 60 Vbeta and 13 Jbeta primers that the PCR ran. Source study methods: Approximately 11 million of 75 million to 85 million unique TCR beta chains were shared, per a later count. Here immunoSEQ multiplex PCR was the method, and the copy in TCRdb shows in-frame clones only, minus some. V, J and clone size derive from that table, while D and trimming were established from the DNA sequence. The sample includes fewer than 120,000 clones, around 84% of them seen just once. Of note for this clone: Its target is not known.

General observations from the study: Analysis was carried out at a later point, and it linked a missense DCLRE1C variant to TCR beta V- and J-gene trimming. An analysis that was carried out later associated 15,000 to 20,000 TCR beta sequences with HLA alleles at 0.05 false discovery rate. Prior analysis indicated that the majority of TCR beta V segments exhibited productivity approximately 87% or approximately 30% of the time.

This TCR came from a woman younger than 45 in good health and CMV-seronegative. Sequencing was carried out using PBMCs. The chain combines TRBV27 with TRBJ2-1; 7 bases fit TRBD2. The CDR3 here is CASSLTWGGSPLYNEQFF. Written as DNA, the CDR3 is TGTGCCAGCAGTTTAACTTGGGGGGGGAGCCCCCTCTACAATGAGCAGTTCTTC.